The entry below describes one T cell receptor beta chain. Its antigen remains unidentified. The protocol was immunoSEQ multiplex PCR, while the TCRdb copy is restricted to in-frame clones and leaves out a portion. The sample has approximately 15,000 clones; 85% to 90% are singletons. The junction had 15 bases not matched to a gene; V was cut back by 4 bases and J by 3 bases. From germline, CDR1 is MDHEN and CDR2 SYDVKM. This CDR3 has 17 residues. This specimen comes from a study of T cells in localized non-small cell lung cancer. Regarding the study as a whole: Tumor showed lower T cell clonality than uninvolved adjacent lung, where it was highest. Out of the top 100 tumor clones, a median roughly 58 were seen in adjacent lung. It remains possible that heterogeneity exists, since only one tumor region was sequenced. Higher blood T cell density went with longer overall survival.

The material sequenced was peripheral blood, taken before any cancer treatment. This TCR derives from a woman aged 35 to 70 with stage I lung adenocarcinoma. The chain combines TRBV28 with TRBJ2-7, with 7 bases lining up with TRBD2. This chain's CDR3 is CASSSGGLGEGNYEQYF. CDR3 DNA sequence: TGTGCCAGCAGTTCCGGCGGCTTGGGGGAGGGTAACTACGAGCAGTACTTC.